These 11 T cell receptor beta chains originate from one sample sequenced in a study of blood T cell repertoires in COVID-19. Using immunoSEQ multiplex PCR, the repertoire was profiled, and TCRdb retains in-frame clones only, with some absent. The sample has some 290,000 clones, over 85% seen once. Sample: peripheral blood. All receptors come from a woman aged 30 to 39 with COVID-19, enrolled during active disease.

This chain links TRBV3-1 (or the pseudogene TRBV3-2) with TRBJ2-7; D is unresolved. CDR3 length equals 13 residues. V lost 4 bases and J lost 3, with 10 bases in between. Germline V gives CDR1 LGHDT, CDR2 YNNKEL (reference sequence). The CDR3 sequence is CASSPFWSYEQYF. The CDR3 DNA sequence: TGTGCCAGCAGCCCCTTTTGGAGCTACGAGCAGTACTTC.

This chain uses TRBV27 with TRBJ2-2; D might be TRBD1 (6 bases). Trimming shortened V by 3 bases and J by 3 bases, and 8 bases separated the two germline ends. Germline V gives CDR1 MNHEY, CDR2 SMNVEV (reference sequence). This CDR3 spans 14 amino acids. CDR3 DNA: TGTGCCAGCAGTTTGGACAGATACACCGGGGAGCTGTTTTTT. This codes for CASSLDRYTGELFF.

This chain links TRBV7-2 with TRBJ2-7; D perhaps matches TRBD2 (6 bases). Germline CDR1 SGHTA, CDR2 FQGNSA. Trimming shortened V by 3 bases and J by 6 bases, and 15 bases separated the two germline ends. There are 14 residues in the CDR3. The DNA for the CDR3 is TGTGCCAGCAGCTTTGCCCCTGGGACTTCCGAGCAGTACTTC. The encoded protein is CASSFAPGTSEQYF.

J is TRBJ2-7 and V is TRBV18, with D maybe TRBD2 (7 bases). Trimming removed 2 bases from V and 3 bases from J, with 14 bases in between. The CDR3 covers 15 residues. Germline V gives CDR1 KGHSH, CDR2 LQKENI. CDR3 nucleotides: TGTGCCAGCTCACCAGGGGGGGCCCTTGGCTACGAGCAGTACTTC. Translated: CASSPGGALGYEQYF.

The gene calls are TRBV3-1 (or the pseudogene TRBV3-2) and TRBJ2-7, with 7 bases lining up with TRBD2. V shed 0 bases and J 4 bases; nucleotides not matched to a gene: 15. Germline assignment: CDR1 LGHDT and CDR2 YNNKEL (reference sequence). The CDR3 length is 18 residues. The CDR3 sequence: CASSQEIHGAPGRYEQYF. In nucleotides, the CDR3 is TGTGCCAGCAGCCAAGAGATACACGGGGCCCCCGGGAGGTACGAGCAGTACTTC.

The chain's CDR3 is CASSLLGELFF. In DNA form, the CDR3 reads TGTGCCAGCAGCTTACTAGGGGAGCTGTTTTTT. This chain connects TRBV11-2 to TRBJ2-2; no reliable D call. The CDR3 contains 11 residues. The germline V and J ends were trimmed by 2 bases and 8 bases, with 3 bases remaining between them. Germline V lookup: CDR1 SGHAT, CDR2 FQNNGV.

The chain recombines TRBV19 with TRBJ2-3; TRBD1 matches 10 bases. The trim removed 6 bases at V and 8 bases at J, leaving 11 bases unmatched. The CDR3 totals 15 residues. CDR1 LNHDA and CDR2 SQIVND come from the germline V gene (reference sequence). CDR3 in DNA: TGTGCCAGTAGGCCTAGGACAGGGGGATGGGGTACGCAGTATTTT. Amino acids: CASRPRTGGWGTQYF.

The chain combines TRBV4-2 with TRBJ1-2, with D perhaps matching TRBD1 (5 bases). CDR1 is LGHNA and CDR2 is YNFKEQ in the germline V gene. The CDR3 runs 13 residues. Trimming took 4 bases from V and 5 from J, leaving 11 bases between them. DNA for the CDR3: TGTGCCAGCAGCCCGGGACTACATTATGGCTACACCTTC. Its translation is CASSPGLHYGYTF.

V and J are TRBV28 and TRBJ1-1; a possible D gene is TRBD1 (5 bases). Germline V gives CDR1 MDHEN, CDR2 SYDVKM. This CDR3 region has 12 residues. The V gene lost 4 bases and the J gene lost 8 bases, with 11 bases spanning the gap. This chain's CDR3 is CASSSLTVEAFF. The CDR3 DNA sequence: TGTGCCAGCAGTTCCCTGACAGTCGAAGCTTTCTTT.

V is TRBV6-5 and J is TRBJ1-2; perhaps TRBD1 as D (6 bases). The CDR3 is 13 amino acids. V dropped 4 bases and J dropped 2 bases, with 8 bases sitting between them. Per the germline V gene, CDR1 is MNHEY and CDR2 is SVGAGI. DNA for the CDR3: TGTGCCAGCAGTTCGGACAGAAACTATGGCTACACCTTC. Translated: CASSSDRNYGYTF.

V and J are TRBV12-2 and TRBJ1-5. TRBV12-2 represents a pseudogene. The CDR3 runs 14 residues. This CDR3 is CASRRRDSNQPQHF. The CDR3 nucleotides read TGTGCAAGTCGGCGGAGGGATAGCAATCAGCCCCAGCATTTT.